The 21 T cell receptor beta chains below come from one sample, sequenced in a study of CD8+CD57+ T cells in acquired aplastic anemia. Genomic DNA acted as the template from which TCR beta VDJ combination and CDR3 sequence profiling were carried out. TCRdb ran MiXCR on the reads and lists one entry per CDR3 protein. The data contain around 400,000 distinct CDR3 sequences, just under 70% of them singletons. The sample was sorted CD4+, CD8+, or CD8+CD57+ T cells (not recorded which) from PBMCs. These receptor sequences come from a human donor in good health, serving as a control.

The rearrangement links TRBV5-1 to TRBJ2-7, with D perhaps TRBD2 (5 bases). Trimming shortened V by 4 bases and J by 3 bases, and 20 bases separated the two germline ends. The CDR3 consists of 16 residues. Germline V gives CDR1 SGHRS, CDR2 YFSETQ. The DNA of the CDR3 is TGCGCCAGCAGCCGACCGGCGGCCCAAGCGGTCTACGAGCAGTACTTC. Translated, it gives CASSRPAAQAVYEQYF.

The rearrangement links TRBV20-1 to TRBJ2-3; D gene ambiguous. This CDR3 is 15 amino acids long. Between the trimmed V and J ends, which lost 6 bases and 3 bases, there was a span of 19 bases. CDR1 is DFQATT, CDR2 SNEGSKA, per germline (reference sequence). The CDR3 reads CSAAETNTKTDTQYF. The CDR3 coding sequence is TGCAGTGCCGCTGAAACAAACACCAAAACAGATACGCAGTATTTT.

Notes on this clonotype: The final CDR3 position lacks the conserved phenylalanine or tryptophan, pointing to a likely read error. It is unclear where the CDR3 begins or ends on the DNA, so no DNA is shown, and the CDR3 is as TCRdb lists it. The chain couples TRBV7-8 to TRBJ1-1; TRBD1 is taken as the D call from the table, unchecked against the DNA. 13 amino acids form the CDR3, both terminal residues included. CDR1 and CDR2 from the germline V gene are SGHVS and FQNEAQ. The CDR3 sequence: CASSLPEGREGAN.

V and J are TRBV20-1 and TRBJ2-5; 9 bases fit TRBD2. Germline trimming cut 5 bases from V and 9 bases from J; bases unmatched to any gene: 10. The germline V gene has CDR1 DFQATT and CDR2 SNEGSKA (reference sequence). This CDR3 contains 13 residues. This CDR3 reads CSAHKAGGPAQYF. Here the CDR3 DNA reads TGCAGTGCTCACAAGGCGGGGGGGCCCGCCCAGTACTTC.

This clonotype has only a few counts. The V call is TRBV20-1, the J call TRBJ1-1, with TRBD1 as a possible D gene (5 bases). Germline V gene lookup returns CDR1 DFQATT and CDR2 SNEGSKA (reference sequence). The V end lost 3 bases, the J end lost 3 bases, and 14 bases lay between the germline ends. CDR3 size: 14 residues. The CDR3 here is CSASSSTAYTEAFF. The CDR3 nucleotides are TGCAGTGCTAGCAGTTCGACAGCCTACACTGAAGCTTTCTTT.

Turning to this clonotype: Here the CDR3 omits its conserved ending phenylalanine or tryptophan, so a read error is the likely source. This chain joins TRBV15 and TRBJ1-1; 10 positions agree with TRBD1. V shed 0 bases and J 10 bases; nucleotides not matched to a gene: 5. This CDR3 is built from 14 residues. CDR1 is LNHNV, CDR2 YYDKDF, per germline (reference sequence). The CDR3 sequence: CATSRDWDRGRAFL. CDR3 DNA: TGTGCCACCAGCAGAGACTGGGACAGGGGTAGAGCTTTCTTA.

This clonotype was found once. At one end the junction does not follow the germline gene, possibly because of a read error. The chain carries TRBV2 and TRBJ1-5; TRBD1 might be the D (5 bases). The germline V gene has CDR1 SNHLY and CDR2 FYNNEI. The CDR3 consists of 14 residues. DNA of the CDR3: TGTGCCAGCAGTCCATATGACAGAAGACACGCCCAGCACTTC. The encoded protein is CASSPYDRRHAQHF.

This chain connects TRBV19 to TRBJ1-2, with 8 bases lining up with TRBD1. CDR3 size: 13 residues. Unmatched junction bases numbered 17, after V lost 9 bases and J lost 14 bases. Germline V gene data show CDR1 as LNHDA and CDR2 as SQIVND (reference sequence). DNA of the CDR3: TGTGCCAGCACCGGACAGGGATACCAGCCCCAGACCTTC. Translation gives CASTGQGYQPQTF.

This clonotype was seen many times. The gene calls are TRBV14 and TRBJ1-1, with D unclear. Trimming took off 0 bases at V and 1 base at J, with 6 bases between the two ends. The CDR3 consists of 14 residues. Germline lookup yields CDR1 SGHDN and CDR2 FVKESK. For the CDR3, the DNA is TGTGCCAGCAGCCAAGAATTAGAGAACACTGAAGCTTTCTTT. Translating it yields CASSQELENTEAFF.

This clonotype was seen at least ten times. The V call is TRBV30, the J call TRBJ2-5; unclear D gene. Deletions cut 2 bases from V and 5 bases from J, with 9 bases between. The CDR3 runs to 12 residues. Germline CDR1 and CDR2: GTSNPN and SVGIG (reference sequence). CDR3 loop: CAWSPKLETQYF. The CDR3 DNA follows: TGTGCCTGGAGTCCGAAGCTGGAGACCCAGTACTTC.

The DNA of the CDR3 is TGCAGTGCCGTGGTAGGAGACTACGAGCAGTACTTC. It is translated as CSAVVGDYEQYF. V is TRBV20-1 and J is TRBJ2-7; D gene uncertain. CDR3 length equals 12 residues. Germline assignment: CDR1 DFQATT and CDR2 SNEGSKA (reference sequence). V dropped 6 bases and J dropped 3 bases, with 12 bases sitting between them.

Note on this clonotype: The germline gene is not matched at one end of the junction; a read error may be the cause. V usage is TRBV5-1 and J usage is TRBJ2-5; maybe TRBD2 (6 bases). Germline CDR1 SGHRS, CDR2 YFSETQ. This CDR3 has 12 amino acids. The CDR3 loop is CGSSLEGGTQYF. DNA of the CDR3: TGCGGCAGCAGCTTGGAGGGAGGGACCCAGTACTTC.

As for this clonotype: At one of its ends the junction is not consistent with the germline gene, which may arise from a read error. The chain employs TRBV5-1 and TRBJ1-5; 7 nucleotides align to TRBD1. The CDR3 spans 17 residues. Germline CDR1 reads SGHRS; CDR2 reads YFSETQ. The CDR3 sequence: CASSFKCRTGGNQPQHF. DNA of the CDR3: TGTGCCAGCAGCTTTAAATGTCGGACAGGAGGCAATCAGCCCCAGCATTTT.

As to this clonotype: A read error may explain this, as a much larger clone is one base away. This sequence joins TRBV29-1 and TRBJ2-4; TRBD1 is a possible D gene (6 bases). Germline V lookup: CDR1 SQVTM, CDR2 ANQGSEA. This CDR3 region has 12 residues. In DNA, the CDR3 is TGCAGTGCTCTGACAGGCAGAGACATTCAGTACTTC. Encoded protein: CSALTGRDIQYF.

The rearrangement uses TRBV9 and TRBJ2-7, with D perhaps matching TRBD1 (6 bases). Germline CDR1 reads SGDLS; CDR2 reads YYNGEE. Trimming removed 5 bases at V and 4 bases at J, with 19 bases between. This CDR3 is 15 amino acids long. In nucleotides, the CDR3 is TGTGCCAGCAGTGAAGCGTGGACAGATGGGTACGAGCAGTACTTC. This translates into CASSEAWTDGYEQYF.

The rearrangement links TRBV7-9 to TRBJ2-7, with a weak D call TRBD2 (5 bases). Trimming took 1 base from V and 3 from J, leaving 25 bases between them. Germline-derived CDR1 and CDR2 are SEHNR and FQNEAQ (reference sequence). The CDR3 covers 19 residues. DNA of the CDR3: TGTGCCAGCAGCTTAGACAGCGGCCCCGTTGTCGATTCGAACTACGAGCAGTACTTC. Residues: CASSLDSGPVVDSNYEQYF. Full variable domain (remainder filled in from reference TRBV7-9 and TRBJ2-7): DTGVSQNPRHKITKRGQNVTFRCDPISEHNRLYWYRQTLGQGPEFLTYFQNEAQLEKSRLLSDRFSAERPKGSFSTLEIQRTEQGDSAMYLCASSLDSGPVVDSNYEQYFGPGTRLTVT.

The rearrangement joins TRBV20-1 to TRBJ2-7; D might be TRBD2 (7 bases). The CDR3 has 14 amino acids. Germline V gene lookup returns CDR1 DFQATT and CDR2 SNEGSKA (reference sequence). Between the trimmed V and J ends, which lost 8 bases and 2 bases, there was a span of 19 bases. The CDR3 nucleotides are TGCAGTAGTGGGGGGCTAGCGGTCCCCTACGAGCAGTACTTC. Translating gives CSSGGLAVPYEQYF.

The DNA for the CDR3 is TGTGCCAGCAGCGCCCACGCTGAGAGCGGGGGTCACCAAGAGACCCAGTACTTC. Its translation: CASSAHAESGGHQETQYF. This sequence joins TRBV7-3 and TRBJ2-5; 8 bases fit TRBD2. CDR1 and CDR2 from the germline V gene are SGHTA and FQGTGA. J gave up 0 bases and V 5 bases, and 14 bases lay outside the gene matches. The CDR3 length is 18 residues.

Worth noting for this clonotype: The conserved final phenylalanine or tryptophan is absent from the CDR3, which likely points to a read error. It is unclear where the CDR3 begins or ends on the DNA, so no DNA is shown, and the CDR3 is as TCRdb lists it. V gene TRBV7-9 combines with J gene TRBJ2-7; the DNA was not compared with TRBD2, the D call given in the table. The CDR3 extends over 13 residues, inclusive of both ends. Looked up from germline, CDR1 is SEHNR and CDR2 is FQNEAQ (reference sequence). The CDR3 sequence is CATLSTSSTSGRS.

This chain links TRBV9 with TRBJ2-1, with 10 bases fitting TRBD1. Trimming at V came to 4 bases and at J to 12 bases, leaving 13 bases not matched to a gene. The CDR3 is 15 residues long. Germline values: CDR1 SGDLS, CDR2 YYNGEE. The CDR3 sequence is CASSPRQGAYTLQFF. Here the CDR3 DNA reads TGTGCCAGCAGCCCCAGACAGGGGGCATACACTTTGCAGTTCTTC.

This clonotype was counted a single time. The chain employs TRBV5-1 and TRBJ2-7, with TRBD1 identical over 7 bases. The CDR3 is 15 amino acids. V dropped 5 bases and J dropped 3; count of bases not matched to a gene: 11. From germline, CDR1 is SGHRS and CDR2 YFSETQ. For the CDR3, the DNA is TGCGCCAGCAGTACCGACAGGGAACAGCACTACGAGCAGTACTTC. It yields the protein CASSTDREQHYEQYF.